A selection of T cell receptor beta chains follows, all from one sample in a study of Graves' ophthalmopathy and Graves' hyperthyroidism. Via MiXCR, TCRdb re-called the multiplex PCR reads, giving one row per CDR3 protein. The sample carries around 1,200,000 distinct CDR3 sequences, about 35% recorded once. The sample comprised peripheral blood or thyroid tissue (not recorded which). The receptors come from an adult man with Graves' hyperthyroidism. Each CDR3 is given with its conserved first and last residue. Each record gives: J gene, clone size, V gene, D gene, CDR3 DNA, CDR3 protein. D genes are given only for firm matches. Some rows mark clone size as missing; the rest say once, few, many or name a class of expanded clone.

TRBJ1-2 NA TRBV29-1 NA TGCAGCAGTTACTCGGGGGAGTTTGGCTACACCTTC CSSYSGEFGYTF
TRBJ1-1 few TRBV28 NA TGTGCCAGCAGTGATGCGCAGACAGGAGCTAACACTGAAGCTTTCTTT CASSDAQTGANTEAFF
TRBJ2-5 many TRBV7-2 NA TGTGCCAGCAGCCCCGTGCAGGGCTTTTCGGAGACCCAGTACTTC CASSPVQGFSETQYF
TRBJ1-5 NA TRBV20-1 NA TGCAGTGCTAGAGAATGGGCAGGGTCGAGCAATCAGCCCCAGCATTTT CSAREWAGSSNQPQHF
TRBJ2-7 many TRBV6-2/TRBV6-3 TRBD1 TGTGCCAGCAGGGACCCGACAGGGGGGATCGCCTACGAGCAGTACTTC CASRDPTGGIAYEQYF
TRBJ1-2 NA TRBV7-8 TRBD1 TGTGCCAGCAGCCCGGGACAGGGGCTGTCCTATGGCTACACCTTC CASSPGQGLSYGYTF
TRBJ1-2 NA TRBV6-5 NA TGTGCCAGCAGACCTTGGAGGGTGGACTATGGCTACACCTTC CASRPWRVDYGYTF
TRBJ1-1 NA TRBV7-9 NA TGTGCCAGCGTCGGGGGCATGAACACTGAAGCTTTCTTT CASVGGMNTEAFF
TRBJ2-2 NA TRBV19 NA TGTGCCAGTAGTCCCTTTTTGCCGAACACCGGGGAGCTGTTTTTT CASSPFLPNTGELFF
TRBJ1-5 NA TRBV6-5 NA TGTGCCAGCAGTTATCTCGAGCATCAGCCCCAGCATTTT CASSYLEHQPQHF
TRBJ1-1 NA TRBV11-3 TRBD1 TGTGCCATCAGCCAATATTTGACAGGGAAGGGGACTGAGGCTTTCTTT CAISQYLTGKGTEAFF
TRBJ1-2 few TRBV11-2 TRBD1 TGTGCCAGCAGCCCCATTCGACAGGGGACTAACTATGGCTACACCTTC CASSPIRQGTNYGYTF
TRBJ2-3 once TRBV7-2 TRBD2 TGTGCCAGCAGCTCCAGGTTGGGACTAGCGGGAGGCGCTACGCAGTATTTT CASSSRLGLAGGATQYF
TRBJ2-3 NA TRBV29-1 TRBD2 TGCAGCGTTGAAAGCGGGGTTGGCACAGATACGCAGTATTTT CSVESGVGTDTQYF
TRBJ1-1 few TRBV11-2 NA TGTGCCAGCAGGCCACAGGGATTGAACACTGAAGCTTTCTTT CASRPQGLNTEAFF
TRBJ2-6 few TRBV7-9 NA TGTGCCAGCAGCTCAGCCAAGGGGGCCAACGTCCTGACTTTC CASSSAKGANVLTF
TRBJ2-2 many TRBV5-1 TRBD1 TGCGCCAGCAGTACCACCGGGACAGCCACCGGGGAGCTGTTTTTT CASSTTGTATGELFF
TRBJ2-5 NA TRBV2 NA TGTGCCAGCAGGCCGGAGACCCAGTACTTC CASRPETQYF
TRBJ1-1 NA TRBV10-3 NA TGTGCCATCAGTTACTCTGAGGGGGAGTTGAACACTGAAGCTTTCTTT CAISYSEGELNTEAFF
TRBJ1-5 few TRBV11-2 NA TGTGCCAGCAGCTTGACCTGGGCCCCCGATTATAGCAATCAGCCCCAGCATTTT CASSLTWAPDYSNQPQHF
TRBJ1-5 few TRBV20-1 NA TGCAGTGCTCCGACGGGGGGCCCTTGGAATCAGCCCCAGCATTTT CSAPTGGPWNQPQHF
TRBJ2-7 few TRBV10-3 TRBD1 TGTGCCAGCATTGACAGGGCCCCGGGCAGGTCCTACGAGCAGTACTTC CASIDRAPGRSYEQYF
TRBJ1-1 many TRBV10-3 NA TGTGCCATCAGTGAGCCAGCGAAGGGTTACCCTGAAGCTTTCTTT CAISEPAKGYPEAFF
TRBJ1-2 NA TRBV27 NA TGTGCCAGCAGTTTGTTGGGCACCCAGGATGGCTACACCTTC CASSLLGTQDGYTF
TRBJ2-5 few TRBV20-1 TRBD2 TGCAGTGCTAGAGGGGCGGGACTAGCGGGCCAAGAGACCCAGTACTTC CSARGAGLAGQETQYF
TRBJ1-1 many TRBV7-6 NA TGTGCCAGCAGCACCGACCGTGGCAGTTTCGACATGAACACTGAAGCTTTCTTT CASSTDRGSFDMNTEAFF
TRBJ2-5 many TRBV11-2 NA TGTGCCAGCAGCTGGGCCGGTGAGGCCCAGTACTTC CASSWAGEAQYF
TRBJ2-2 NA TRBV10-3 NA TGTGCCAACAGACAGACATACACCGGGGAGCTGTTTTTT CANRQTYTGELFF
TRBJ1-1 few TRBV25-1 TRBD1 TGTGCCAGCTCACCACCGCCTCCAGGGGGGACTGAAGCTTTCTTT CASSPPPPGGTEAFF
TRBJ2-7 NA TRBV7-8 NA TGTGCCAGCAGCCCGGGCATACCACCCCCGGCCTACGAGCAGTACTTC CASSPGIPPPAYEQYF
TRBJ1-2 many TRBV10-2 NA TGCGCCAGCAGTGAGGTCTATAACTATGGCTACACCTTC CASSEVYNYGYTF
TRBJ1-1 many TRBV10-2 NA TGCGCCAGCAGTGAGACAGGGTCGGTCACTGAAGCTTTCTTT CASSETGSVTEAFF
TRBJ1-1 many TRBV29-1 NA TGCAGCGTATCCGGGCAGGGCGTGGGTGAAGCTTTCTTT CSVSGQGVGEAFF
TRBJ1-2 NA TRBV7-2 NA TGTGCCAGCAGCTTAGCGGGTTTCTATGGCTACACCTTC CASSLAGFYGYTF
TRBJ2-7 NA TRBV2 NA TGTGCCAGCGGAAACACCGGGCGCGAGCAGTACTTC CASGNTGREQYF
TRBJ1-2 many TRBV7-9 NA TGTGCCAGCAGCTTAGTTAGTAGCTATGGCTACACCTTC CASSLVSSYGYTF